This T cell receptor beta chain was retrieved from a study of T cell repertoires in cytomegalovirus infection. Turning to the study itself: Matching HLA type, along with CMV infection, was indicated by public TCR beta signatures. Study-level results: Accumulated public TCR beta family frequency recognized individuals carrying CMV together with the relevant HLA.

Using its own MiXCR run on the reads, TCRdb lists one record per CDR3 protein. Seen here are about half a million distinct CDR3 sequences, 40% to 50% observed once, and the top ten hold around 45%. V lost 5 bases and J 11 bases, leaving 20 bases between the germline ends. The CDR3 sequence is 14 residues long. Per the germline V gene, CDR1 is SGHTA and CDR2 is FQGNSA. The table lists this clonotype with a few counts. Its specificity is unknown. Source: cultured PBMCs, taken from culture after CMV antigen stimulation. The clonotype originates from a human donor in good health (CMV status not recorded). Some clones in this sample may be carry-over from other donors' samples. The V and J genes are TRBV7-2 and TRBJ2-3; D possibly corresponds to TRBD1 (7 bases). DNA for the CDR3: TGTGCCAGCAGCCCCACGAACAGGGGAGGCAGGCAGTATTTT. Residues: CASSPTNRGGRQYF.